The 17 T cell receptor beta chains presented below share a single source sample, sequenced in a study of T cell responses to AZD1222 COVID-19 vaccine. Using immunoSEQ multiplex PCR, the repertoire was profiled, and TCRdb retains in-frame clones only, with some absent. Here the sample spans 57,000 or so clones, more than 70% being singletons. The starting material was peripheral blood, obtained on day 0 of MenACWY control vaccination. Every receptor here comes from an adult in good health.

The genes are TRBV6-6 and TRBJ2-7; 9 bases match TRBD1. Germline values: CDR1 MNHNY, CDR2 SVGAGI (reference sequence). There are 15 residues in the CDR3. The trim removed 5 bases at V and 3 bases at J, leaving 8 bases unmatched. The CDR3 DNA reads TGTGCCAGCAGTCCGGACAGGGGAAGAATCTACGAGCAGTACTTC. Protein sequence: CASSPDRGRIYEQYF.

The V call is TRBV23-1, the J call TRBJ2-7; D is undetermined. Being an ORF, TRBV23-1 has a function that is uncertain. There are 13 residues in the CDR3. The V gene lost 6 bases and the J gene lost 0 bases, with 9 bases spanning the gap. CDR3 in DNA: TGCGCCAGCAGCCAGGACGGCTCCTACGAGCAGTACTTC. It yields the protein CASSQDGSYEQYF.

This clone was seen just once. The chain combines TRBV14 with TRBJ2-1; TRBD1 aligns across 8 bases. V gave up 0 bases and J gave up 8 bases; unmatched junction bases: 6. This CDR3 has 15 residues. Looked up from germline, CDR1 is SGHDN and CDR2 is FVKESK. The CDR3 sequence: CASSQDLTGAYEQFF. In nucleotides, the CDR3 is TGTGCCAGCAGCCAAGATTTGACAGGGGCGTATGAGCAGTTCTTC.

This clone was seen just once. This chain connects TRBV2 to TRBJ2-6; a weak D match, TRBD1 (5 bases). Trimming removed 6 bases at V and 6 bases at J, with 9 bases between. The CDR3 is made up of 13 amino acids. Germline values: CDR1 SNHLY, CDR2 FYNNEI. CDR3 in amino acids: CASRDSVANVLTF. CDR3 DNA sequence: TGTGCCAGCAGAGACAGTGTGGCCAACGTCCTGACTTTC.

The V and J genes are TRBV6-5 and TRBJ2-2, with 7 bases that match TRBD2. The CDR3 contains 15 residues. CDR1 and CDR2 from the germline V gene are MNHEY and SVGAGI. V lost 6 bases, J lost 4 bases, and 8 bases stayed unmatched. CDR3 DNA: TGTGCCAGCAGGCCGGGGAGGGTTGGCACCGGGGAGCTGTTTTTT. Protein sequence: CASRPGRVGTGELFF.

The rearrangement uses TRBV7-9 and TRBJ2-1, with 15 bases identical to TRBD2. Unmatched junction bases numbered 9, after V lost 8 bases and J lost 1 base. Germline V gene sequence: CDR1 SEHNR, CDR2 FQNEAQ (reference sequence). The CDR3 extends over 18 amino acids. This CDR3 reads CASVGLAGGSRSYNEQFF. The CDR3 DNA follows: TGTGCCAGCGTCGGACTAGCGGGAGGGAGTAGGTCCTACAATGAGCAGTTCTTC.

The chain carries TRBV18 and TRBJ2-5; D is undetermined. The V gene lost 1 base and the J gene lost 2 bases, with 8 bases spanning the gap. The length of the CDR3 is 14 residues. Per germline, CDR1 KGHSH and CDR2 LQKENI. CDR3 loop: CASSPRERQETQYF. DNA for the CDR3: TGTGCCAGCTCACCACGGGAAAGGCAAGAGACCCAGTACTTC.

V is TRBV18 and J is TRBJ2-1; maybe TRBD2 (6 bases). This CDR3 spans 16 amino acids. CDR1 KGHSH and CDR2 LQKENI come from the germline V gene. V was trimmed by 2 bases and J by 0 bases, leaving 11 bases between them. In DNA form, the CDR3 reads TGTGCCAGCTCACCATACGGGAGTAGCTCCTACAATGAGCAGTTCTTC. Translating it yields CASSPYGSSSYNEQFF.

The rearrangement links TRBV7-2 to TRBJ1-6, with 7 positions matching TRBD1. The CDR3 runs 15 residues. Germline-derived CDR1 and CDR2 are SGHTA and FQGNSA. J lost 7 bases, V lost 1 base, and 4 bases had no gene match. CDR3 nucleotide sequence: TGTGCCAGCAGCTTAGGGGGACAGCAAAATTCACCCCTCCACTTT. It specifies CASSLGGQQNSPLHF.

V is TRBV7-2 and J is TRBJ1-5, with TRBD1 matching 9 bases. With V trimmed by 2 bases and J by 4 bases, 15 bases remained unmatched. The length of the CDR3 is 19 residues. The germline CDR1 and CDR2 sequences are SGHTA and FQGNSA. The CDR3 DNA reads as TGTGCCAGCAGCTTAATCGTCGGTGTTCCGGGACAGGGTAATCAGCCCCAGCATTTT. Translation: CASSLIVGVPGQGNQPQHF.

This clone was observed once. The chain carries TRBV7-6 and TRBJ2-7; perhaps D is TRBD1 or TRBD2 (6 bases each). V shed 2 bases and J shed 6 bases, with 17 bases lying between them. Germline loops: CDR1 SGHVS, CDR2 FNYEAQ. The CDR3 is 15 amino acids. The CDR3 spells CASSLNRGKGGEQYF. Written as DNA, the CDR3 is TGTGCCAGCAGCTTAAACCGCGGGAAAGGGGGCGAGCAGTACTTC.

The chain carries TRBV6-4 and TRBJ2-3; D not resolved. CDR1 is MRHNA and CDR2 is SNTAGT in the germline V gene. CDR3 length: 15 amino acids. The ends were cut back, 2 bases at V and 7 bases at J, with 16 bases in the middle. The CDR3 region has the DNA TGTGCCAGCAGTGACGCTCGCAAGAGTCTAAATACGCAGTATTTT. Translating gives CASSDARKSLNTQYF.

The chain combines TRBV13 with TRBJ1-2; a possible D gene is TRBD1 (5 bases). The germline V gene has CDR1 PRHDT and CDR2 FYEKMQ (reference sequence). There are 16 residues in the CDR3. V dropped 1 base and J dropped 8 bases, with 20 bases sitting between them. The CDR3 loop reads CASSLAGTWGMGGYTF. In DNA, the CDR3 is TGTGCCAGCAGCTTAGCTGGGACGTGGGGCATGGGAGGCTACACCTTC.

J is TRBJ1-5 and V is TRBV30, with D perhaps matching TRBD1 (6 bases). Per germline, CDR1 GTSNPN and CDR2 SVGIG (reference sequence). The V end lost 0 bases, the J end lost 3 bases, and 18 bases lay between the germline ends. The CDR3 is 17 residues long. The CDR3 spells CAWSVAGTKSSNQPQHF. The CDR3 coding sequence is TGTGCCTGGAGTGTAGCAGGGACAAAATCCTCCAATCAGCCCCAGCATTTT.

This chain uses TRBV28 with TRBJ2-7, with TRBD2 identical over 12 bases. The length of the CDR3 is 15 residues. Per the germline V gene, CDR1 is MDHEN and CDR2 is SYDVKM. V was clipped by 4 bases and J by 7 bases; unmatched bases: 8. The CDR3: CASSSPTSGRPEQYF. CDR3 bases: TGTGCCAGCAGTTCACCGACTAGCGGGAGACCAGAGCAGTACTTC. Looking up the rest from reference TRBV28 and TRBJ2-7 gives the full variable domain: DVKVTQSSRYLVKRTGEKVFLECVQDMDHENMFWYRQDPGLGLRLIYFSYDVKMKEKGDIPEGYSVSREKKERFSLILESASTNQTSMYLCASSSPTSGRPEQYFGPGTRLTVT.

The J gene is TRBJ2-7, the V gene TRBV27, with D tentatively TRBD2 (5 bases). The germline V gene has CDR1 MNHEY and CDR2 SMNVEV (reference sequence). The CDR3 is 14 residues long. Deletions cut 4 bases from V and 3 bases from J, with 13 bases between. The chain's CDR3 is CASSYRGEGYEQYF. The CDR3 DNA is TGTGCCAGCAGTTATCGGGGTGAAGGCTACGAGCAGTACTTC.

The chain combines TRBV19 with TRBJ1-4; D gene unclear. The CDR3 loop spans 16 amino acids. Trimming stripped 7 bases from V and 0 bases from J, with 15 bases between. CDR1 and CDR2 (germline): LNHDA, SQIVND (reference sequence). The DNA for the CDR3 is TGTGCCAGTACCAATACCCCCAAGGCAACTAATGAAAAACTGTTTTTT. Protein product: CASTNTPKATNEKLFF.